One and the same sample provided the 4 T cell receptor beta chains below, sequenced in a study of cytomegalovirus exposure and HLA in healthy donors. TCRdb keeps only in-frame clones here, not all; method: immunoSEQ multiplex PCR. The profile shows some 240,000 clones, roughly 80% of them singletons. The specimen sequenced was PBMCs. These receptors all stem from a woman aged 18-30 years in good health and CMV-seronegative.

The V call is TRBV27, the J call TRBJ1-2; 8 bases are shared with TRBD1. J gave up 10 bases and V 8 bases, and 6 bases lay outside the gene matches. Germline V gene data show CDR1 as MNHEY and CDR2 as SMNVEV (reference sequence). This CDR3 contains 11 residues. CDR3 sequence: CASGQGLVYTF. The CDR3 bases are TGTGCCAGCGGACAGGGACTAGTCTACACCTTC.

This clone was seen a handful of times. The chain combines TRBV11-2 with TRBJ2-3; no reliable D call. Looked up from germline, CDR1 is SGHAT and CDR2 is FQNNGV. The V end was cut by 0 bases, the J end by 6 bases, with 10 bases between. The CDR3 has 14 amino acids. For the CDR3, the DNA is TGTGCCAGCAGCTTAGATGCGGCTGAGGATACGCAGTATTTT. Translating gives CASSLDAAEDTQYF.

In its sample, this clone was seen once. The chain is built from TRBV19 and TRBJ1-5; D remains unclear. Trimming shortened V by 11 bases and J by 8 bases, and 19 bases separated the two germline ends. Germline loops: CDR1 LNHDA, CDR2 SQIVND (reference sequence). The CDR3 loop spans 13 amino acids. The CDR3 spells CAPRKADLEPQHF. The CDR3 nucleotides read TGTGCCCCCCGTAAGGCCGACCTAGAGCCCCAGCATTTT.

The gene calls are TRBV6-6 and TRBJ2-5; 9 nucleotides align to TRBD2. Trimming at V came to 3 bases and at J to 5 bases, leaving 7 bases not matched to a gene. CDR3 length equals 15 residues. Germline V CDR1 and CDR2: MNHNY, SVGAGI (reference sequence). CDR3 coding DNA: TGTGCCAGCAGTTATGGCGGGAGGGCCGTTGAGACCCAGTACTTC. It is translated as CASSYGGRAVETQYF.